The next 20 T cell receptor beta chains were all read from a single sample in a study of beta chain features in type 1 diabetes. Reverse transcription of all isolated RNA meant that expressed TCRB transcripts were sequenced. Assay used: immunoSEQ multiplex PCR; TCRdb lists only in-frame clones, some missing. The table shows 250,000 to 300,000 clones, with approximately 25% occurring only once. No antigens are known for them. Study-wide results and caveats: In all four CD4+ subsets, TCRB CDR3 length was significantly, moderately reduced in type 1 diabetes.

Input material: naive CD4+ T cells from blood. These receptors were taken from a woman in her twenties or thirties with type 1 diabetes.

The chain couples TRBV7-6 to TRBJ2-7; maybe TRBD1 (6 bases). Germline CDR1 and CDR2: SGHVS and FNYEAQ. The ends were cut back, 3 bases at V and 5 bases at J, with 14 bases in the middle. CDR3 length: 14 amino acids. CDR3 nucleotides: TGTGCCAGCAGCTTTGGCGACAGGTTCCACGAGCAGTACTTC. Its translation: CASSFGDRFHEQYF.

Only a few counts were recorded for this clone. Other DNA sequences in this sample translate to the same CDR3. This chain connects TRBV19 to TRBJ2-7; 9 nucleotides align to TRBD1. This CDR3 region has 14 residues. V dropped 3 bases and J dropped 4; count of bases not matched to a gene: 4. In germline, CDR1 is LNHDA, CDR2 SQIVND (reference sequence). DNA of the CDR3: TGTGCCAGTAGTATCCGGGACAGGGTGTACGAGCAGTACTTC. This encodes CASSIRDRVYEQYF.

This clone was found a few times. The V call is TRBV29-1, the J call TRBJ2-1; TRBD2 might be the D (5 bases). Germline CDR1 and CDR2: SQVTM and ANQGSEA. Trimming removed 0 bases from V and 3 bases from J, with 9 bases in between. This CDR3 is 14 amino acids long. CDR3 nucleotides: TGCAGCGTTGAAGATCGGCGGGTCTACAATGAGCAGTTCTTC. Translated, it gives CSVEDRRVYNEQFF.

The chain couples TRBV7-2 to TRBJ1-1, with D perhaps TRBD1 (5 bases). This CDR3 has 12 amino acids. The V end was cut by 5 bases, the J end by 7 bases, with 11 bases between. Germline CDR1 reads SGHTA; CDR2 reads FQGNSA. The CDR3 spells CASSPGRDEAFF. The CDR3 DNA is TGTGCCAGCAGCCCAGGGAGGGATGAAGCTTTCTTT.

This clone was detected only a few times. V and J are TRBV2 and TRBJ2-1; unclear D gene. The CDR3 extends over 11 amino acids. Trimming stripped 6 bases from V and 15 bases from J, with 15 bases between. CDR1 is SNHLY and CDR2 is FYNNEI in the germline V gene. CDR3 region: CASRKVERLFF. The CDR3 nucleotides read TGTGCCAGCAGGAAGGTAGAGCGACTGTTCTTC.

The rearrangement uses TRBV29-1 and TRBJ2-7; 7 bases fit TRBD2. V dropped 2 bases and J dropped 5; count of bases not matched to a gene: 3. The CDR3 extends over 12 amino acids. Per germline, CDR1 SQVTM and CDR2 ANQGSEA. This chain's CDR3 is CSVETGGDEQYF. As DNA, the CDR3 is TGCAGCGTTGAAACGGGAGGAGACGAGCAGTACTTC.

J is TRBJ2-5 and V is TRBV7-8; D remains ambiguous. Trimming stripped 5 bases from V and 2 bases from J, with 21 bases between. The CDR3 is 17 amino acids. Germline-derived CDR1 and CDR2 are SGHVS and FQNEAQ. The CDR3 nucleotides read TGTGCCAGCAGCCCAAAGCGCTTTGGAACGGTACAAGAGACCCAGTACTTC. Amino acids: CASSPKRFGTVQETQYF.

The rearrangement joins TRBV27 to TRBJ2-7; 11 bases align to TRBD2. Trimming removed 5 bases from V and 5 bases from J; junction bases left unmatched: 11. The CDR3 has 16 amino acids. Germline CDR1 MNHEY, CDR2 SMNVEV (reference sequence). For the CDR3, the DNA is TGTGCCAGCAGTCCCCGGCTAGCGGGAGGCCCCCACGAGCAGTACTTC. This gives the protein CASSPRLAGGPHEQYF.

This chain links TRBV10-3 with TRBJ2-5, with TRBD1 as a possible D gene (5 bases). Germline V gene lookup returns CDR1 ENHRY and CDR2 SYGVKD. Trimming left V 6 bases short and J 3 bases short, with 11 bases between. CDR3 size: 13 residues. In DNA, the CDR3 is TGTGCCATCAGGCGCGAAGGGGAAGAGACCCAGTACTTC. Its protein product is CAIRREGEETQYF.

This clone has a handful of counts. This chain connects TRBV29-1 to TRBJ2-7; the match to TRBD2 covers 12 bases. The V gene's germline CDR1 is SQVTM and CDR2 ANQGSEA. V lost 7 bases to trimming and J lost 2 bases; unmatched junction nucleotides: 3. This CDR3 contains 13 residues. The CDR3 DNA is TGCAGCGCTAGGACTAGCGGGGCCTACGAGCAGTACTTC. Its protein is CSARTSGAYEQYF.

This clone was picked up a small number of times. This chain uses TRBV5-1 with TRBJ2-3; weak D call: TRBD1 (6 bases). Germline V gene sequence: CDR1 SGHRS, CDR2 YFSETQ. V gave up 5 bases and J gave up 0 bases, with 10 bases separating them. The CDR3 spans 14 residues. DNA of the CDR3: TGCGCCAGCAGTCGGACAGAAAGCACAGATACGCAGTATTTT. Its protein is CASSRTESTDTQYF.

For this clone: Other DNA sequences in the sample encode the same CDR3. The CDR3 coding sequence is TGTGCCTGGAGTAGGGGGTACGAGCAGTACTTC. Its protein is CAWSRGYEQYF. This rearrangement joins TRBV30 to TRBJ2-7; D possibly corresponds to TRBD1 (6 bases). This CDR3 region has 11 residues. The V and J ends lost 2 bases and 4 bases respectively, with 6 bases between them. In germline, CDR1 is GTSNPN, CDR2 SVGIG (reference sequence).

This clone has more than one count but fewer than ten. The rearrangement links TRBV6-5 to TRBJ2-1; 7 bases line up with TRBD2. The CDR3 is 15 amino acids. V dropped 6 bases and J dropped 6; count of bases not matched to a gene: 11. The germline CDR1 and CDR2 sequences are MNHEY and SVGAGI. The chain's CDR3 is CASSLRGVGSNEQFF. Written as DNA, the CDR3 is TGTGCCAGCAGCCTCCGGGGGGTGGGGAGCAATGAGCAGTTCTTC.

This clone came up a few times. Other DNA sequences in this sample translate to the same CDR3. The chain carries TRBV29-1 and TRBJ2-7, with TRBD1 matching 8 bases. Trimming removed 4 bases from V and 2 bases from J; junction bases left unmatched: 4. This CDR3 region has 13 residues. CDR1 and CDR2 (germline): SQVTM, ANQGSEA. The CDR3 protein is CSVGTGGTYEQYF. The CDR3, as DNA: TGCAGCGTTGGAACAGGGGGTACCTACGAGCAGTACTTC.

The chain links TRBV28 to TRBJ1-1; 10 bases line up with TRBD1. Germline V lookup: CDR1 MDHEN, CDR2 SYDVKM. CDR3 length: 14 amino acids. V dropped 5 bases and J dropped 5; count of bases not matched to a gene: 5. The CDR3 spells CASSLGQGETEAFF. The DNA for the CDR3 is TGTGCCAGCAGTCTCGGACAGGGGGAAACTGAAGCTTTCTTT.

This chain uses TRBV7-2 with TRBJ2-1; the match to TRBD2 covers 8 bases. The V segment lost 2 bases and the J segment 3 bases; nucleotides outside the gene matches: 3. CDR1 SGHTA and CDR2 FQGNSA come from the germline V gene. This CDR3 contains 15 residues. For the CDR3, the DNA is TGTGCCAGCAGCTTAAGGGCGGGAGGCTACAATGAGCAGTTCTTC. Translation: CASSLRAGGYNEQFF.

V usage is TRBV9 and J usage is TRBJ2-7; D is possibly TRBD1 (6 bases). The V gene's germline CDR1 is SGDLS and CDR2 YYNGEE. This CDR3 comprises 16 residues. The germline V and J ends were trimmed by 0 bases and 0 bases, with 13 bases remaining between them. The CDR3 region has the DNA TGTGCCAGCAGCGTAGGTCAGGGGCTCAGCTCCTACGAGCAGTACTTC. Protein sequence: CASSVGQGLSSYEQYF.

With respect to this clone: Distinct nucleotide sequences in the sample also encode this CDR3. This sequence joins TRBV9 and TRBJ2-1, with D hard to call. Germline V CDR1 and CDR2: SGDLS, YYNGEE. The V end lost 2 bases, the J end lost 1 base, and 4 bases lay between the germline ends. The CDR3 is 13 amino acids. This CDR3 reads CASSVGSYNEQFF. CDR3 DNA: TGTGCCAGCAGCGTCGGGTCCTACAATGAGCAGTTCTTC.

The chain uses TRBV28 and TRBJ2-1, with TRBD1 as a possible D gene (7 bases). V was pared by 7 bases and J by 11 bases, with 15 bases between. The CDR3 contains 12 residues. The germline V gene encodes CDR1 MDHEN and CDR2 SYDVKM. The CDR3 region is CASTLQGGQQFF. CDR3 sequence (DNA): TGTGCCAGCACCCTTCAGGGGGGACAGCAGTTCTTC.

The V gene is TRBV29-1, the J gene TRBJ1-2, with D perhaps matching TRBD1 (5 bases). CDR3 size: 12 residues. Germline V gives CDR1 SQVTM, CDR2 ANQGSEA. V gave up 4 bases and J gave up 4 bases, with 10 bases separating them. The CDR3 DNA sequence: TGCAGCGTTGTTGAACAGGTCTATGGCTACACCTTC. This codes for CSVVEQVYGYTF.